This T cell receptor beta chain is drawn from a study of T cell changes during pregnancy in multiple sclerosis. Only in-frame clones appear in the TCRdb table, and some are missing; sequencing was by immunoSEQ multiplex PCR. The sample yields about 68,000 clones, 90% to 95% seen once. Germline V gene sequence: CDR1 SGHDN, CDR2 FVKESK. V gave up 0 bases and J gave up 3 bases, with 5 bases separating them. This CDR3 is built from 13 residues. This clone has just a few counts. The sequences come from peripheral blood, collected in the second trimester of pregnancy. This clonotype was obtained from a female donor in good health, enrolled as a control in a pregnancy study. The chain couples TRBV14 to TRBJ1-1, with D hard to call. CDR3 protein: CASSQEEDTEAFF. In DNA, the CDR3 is TGTGCCAGCAGCCAAGAAGAGGACACTGAAGCTTTCTTT. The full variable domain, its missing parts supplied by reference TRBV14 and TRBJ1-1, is EAGVTQFPSHSVIEKGQTVTLRCDPISGHDNLYWYRRVMGKEIKFLLHFVKESKQDESGMPNNRFLAERTGGTYSTLKVQPAELEDSGVYFCASSQEEDTEAFFGQGTRLTVV.